The 5 T cell receptor beta chains listed next were all sequenced from one sample in a study of T cell repertoires in cytomegalovirus infection. TCRdb independently ran MiXCR on the reads; one entry per CDR3 protein. The sample holds about 530,000 distinct CDR3 sequences, about a quarter seen once. The sample consisted of PBMCs. The origin of the receptors is a human donor in good health (CMV status not recorded). Some clones in this sample may be carry-over from other donors' samples.

This clonotype was seen ten or more times. V gene TRBV7-2 combines with J gene TRBJ2-2; D unclear. The CDR3 runs to 14 residues. The germline V and J ends were trimmed by 5 bases and 3 bases, with 10 bases remaining between them. The germline V gene has CDR1 SGHTA and CDR2 FQGNSA. The CDR3, as DNA: TGTGCCAGCAGCCCTAGTTGGGACACCGGGGAGCTGTTTTTT. This translates into CASSPSWDTGELFF.

This clonotype appeared many times. The chain combines TRBV6-2 or TRBV6-3 with TRBJ1-5; D is perhaps TRBD1 (5 bases). Germline lookup yields CDR1 MNHEY and CDR2 SVGEGT. CDR3 size: 14 residues. The ends were cut back, 6 bases at V and 4 bases at J, with 13 bases in the middle. The CDR3 reads CASRIWDGNQPQHF. Here the CDR3 DNA reads TGTGCCAGCAGGATATGGGACGGGAATCAGCCCCAGCATTTT.

This clonotype was detected many times. The gene calls are TRBV7-2 and TRBJ2-7; 11 bases map to TRBD2. Germline CDR1 reads SGHTA; CDR2 reads FQGNSA. The CDR3 sequence is 15 residues long. V lost 3 bases, J lost 4 bases, and 5 bases stayed unmatched. The CDR3 protein is CASSFQTSGTYEQYF. The CDR3 nucleotides are TGTGCCAGCAGCTTCCAGACTAGCGGGACATACGAGCAGTACTTC.

The chain has TRBV7-2 and TRBJ2-2; D remains unclear. Germline V gene data show CDR1 as SGHTA and CDR2 as FQGNSA. V lost 4 bases to trimming and J lost 8 bases, with 11 bases between them. The CDR3 extends over 13 amino acids. The CDR3: CASSSHMGGELFF. In DNA form, the CDR3 reads TGTGCCAGCAGCTCCCATATGGGTGGGGAGCTGTTTTTT.

This clonotype was found once. The chain uses TRBV5-1 and TRBJ2-3, with 7 bases that match TRBD2. Germline CDR1 and CDR2: SGHRS and YFSETQ. The J segment lost 2 bases and the V segment lost 4 bases, leaving 4 bases of the junction unmatched. The CDR3 loop spans 14 amino acids. Here the CDR3 reads CASSGSGVTDTQYF. CDR3 in DNA: TGCGCCAGCAGCGGAAGCGGGGTCACAGATACGCAGTATTTT.